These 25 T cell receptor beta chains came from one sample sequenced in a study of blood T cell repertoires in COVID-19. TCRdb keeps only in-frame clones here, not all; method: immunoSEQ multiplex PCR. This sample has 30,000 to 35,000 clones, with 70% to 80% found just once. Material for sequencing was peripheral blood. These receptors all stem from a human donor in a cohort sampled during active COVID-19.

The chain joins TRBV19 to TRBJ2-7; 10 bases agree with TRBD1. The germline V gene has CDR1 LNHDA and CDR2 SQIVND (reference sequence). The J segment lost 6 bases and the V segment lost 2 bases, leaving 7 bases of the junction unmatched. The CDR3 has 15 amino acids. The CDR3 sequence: CASSIRTGGGFEQYF. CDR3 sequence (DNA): TGTGCCAGTAGTATACGGACAGGGGGAGGATTCGAGCAGTACTTC. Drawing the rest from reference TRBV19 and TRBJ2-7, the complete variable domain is DGGITQSPKYLFRKEGQNVTLSCEQNLNHDAMYWYRQDPGQGLRLIYYSQIVNDFQKGDIAEGYSVSREKKESFPLTVTSAQKNPTAFYLCASSIRTGGGFEQYFGPGTRLTVT.

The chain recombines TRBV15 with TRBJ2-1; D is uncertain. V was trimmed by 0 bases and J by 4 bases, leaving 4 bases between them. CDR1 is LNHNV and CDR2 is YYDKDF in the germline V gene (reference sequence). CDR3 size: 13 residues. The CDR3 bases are TGTGCCACCAGCAGAGACAGATACAATGAGCAGTTCTTC. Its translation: CATSRDRYNEQFF.

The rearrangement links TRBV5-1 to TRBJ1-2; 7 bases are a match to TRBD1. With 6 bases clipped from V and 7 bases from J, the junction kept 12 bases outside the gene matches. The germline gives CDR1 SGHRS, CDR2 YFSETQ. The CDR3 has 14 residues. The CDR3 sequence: CASTITTGVGGYTF. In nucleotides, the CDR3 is TGCGCCAGCACGATAACCACAGGGGTTGGTGGCTACACCTTC.

The CDR3 DNA is TGCGCCAGCAGTCCCGGTAAAGAGACCCAGTACTTC. Translating gives CASSPGKETQYF. The chain has TRBV10-1 and TRBJ2-5; no definite D call. The germline CDR1 and CDR2 sequences are WNHNN and SYGVQD (reference sequence). Trimming took off 5 bases at V and 3 bases at J, with 7 bases between the two ends. This CDR3 region has 12 residues.

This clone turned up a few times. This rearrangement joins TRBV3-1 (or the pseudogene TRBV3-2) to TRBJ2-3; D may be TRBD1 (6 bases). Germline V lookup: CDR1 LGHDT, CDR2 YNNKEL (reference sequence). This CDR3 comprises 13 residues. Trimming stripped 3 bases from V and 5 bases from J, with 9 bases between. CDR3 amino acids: CASSQMTGDTQYF. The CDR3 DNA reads TGTGCCAGCAGCCAGATGACAGGAGATACGCAGTATTTT.

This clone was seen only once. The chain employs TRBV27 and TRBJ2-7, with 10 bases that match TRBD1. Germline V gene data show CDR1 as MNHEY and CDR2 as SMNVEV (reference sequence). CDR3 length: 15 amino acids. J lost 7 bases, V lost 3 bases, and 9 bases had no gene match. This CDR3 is CASSLEGQGWREQYF. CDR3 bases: TGTGCCAGCAGTTTGGAGGGACAGGGGTGGAGGGAGCAGTACTTC.

CDR3 amino acids: CASSQEGREPYNEQFF. The CDR3 DNA is TGCGCCAGCAGCCAAGAGGGGCGGGAACCGTACAATGAGCAGTTCTTC. V and J are TRBV4-3 and TRBJ2-1; TRBD2 is a possible D gene (6 bases). Trimming removed 0 bases at V and 4 bases at J, with 13 bases between. The CDR3 is made up of 16 amino acids. Germline values: CDR1 LGHNA, CDR2 YSLEER.

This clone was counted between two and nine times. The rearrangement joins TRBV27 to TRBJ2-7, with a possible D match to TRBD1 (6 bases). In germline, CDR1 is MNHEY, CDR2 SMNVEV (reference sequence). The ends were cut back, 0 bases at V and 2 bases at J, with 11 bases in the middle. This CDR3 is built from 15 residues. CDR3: CASSLSIGQTYEQYF. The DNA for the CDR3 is TGTGCCAGCAGTTTATCGATAGGACAGACCTACGAGCAGTACTTC.

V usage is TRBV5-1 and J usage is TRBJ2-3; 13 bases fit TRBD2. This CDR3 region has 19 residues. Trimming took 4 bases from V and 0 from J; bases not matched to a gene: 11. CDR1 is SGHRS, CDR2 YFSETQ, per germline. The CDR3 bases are TGCGCCAGCAGCCCGGGACTAGCGGGACCTACACCTAGCACAGATACGCAGTATTTT. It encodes CASSPGLAGPTPSTDTQYF.

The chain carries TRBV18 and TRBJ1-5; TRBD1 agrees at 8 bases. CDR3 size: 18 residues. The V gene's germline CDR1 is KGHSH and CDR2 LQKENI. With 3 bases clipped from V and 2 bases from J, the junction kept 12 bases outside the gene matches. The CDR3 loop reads CASSPGQVTFGGNQPQHF. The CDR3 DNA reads TGTGCCAGCTCACCGGGACAGGTGACGTTTGGGGGCAATCAGCCCCAGCATTTT.

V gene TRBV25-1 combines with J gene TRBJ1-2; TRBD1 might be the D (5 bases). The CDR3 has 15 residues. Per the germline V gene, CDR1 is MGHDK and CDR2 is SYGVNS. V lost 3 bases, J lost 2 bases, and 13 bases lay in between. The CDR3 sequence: CASSDLQAGNYGYTF. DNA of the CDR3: TGTGCCAGCAGTGATCTACAGGCCGGCAACTATGGCTACACCTTC.

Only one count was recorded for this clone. CDR3 nucleotide sequence: TGTGCCAGCAGCTCACGACAGGCAGATACGCAGTATTTT. It encodes CASSSRQADTQYF. This sequence joins TRBV11-2 and TRBJ2-3; perhaps TRBD1 as D (6 bases). With 4 bases removed from V and 4 bases from J, the gap between germline ends came to 9 bases. The CDR3 runs 13 residues. Per germline, CDR1 SGHAT and CDR2 FQNNGV.

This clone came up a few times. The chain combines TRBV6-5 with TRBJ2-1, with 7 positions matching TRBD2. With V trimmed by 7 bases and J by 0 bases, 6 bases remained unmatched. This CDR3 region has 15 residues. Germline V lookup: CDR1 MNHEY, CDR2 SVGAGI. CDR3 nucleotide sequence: TGTGCCAGCACGGGGGAGGGAAGCTCCTACAATGAGCAGTTCTTC. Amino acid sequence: CASTGEGSSYNEQFF.

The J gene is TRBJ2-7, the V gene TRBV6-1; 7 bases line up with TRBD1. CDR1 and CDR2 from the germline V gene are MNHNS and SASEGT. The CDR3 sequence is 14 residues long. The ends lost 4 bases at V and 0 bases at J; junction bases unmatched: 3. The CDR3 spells CASSGQGNSYEQYF. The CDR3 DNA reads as TGTGCCAGCAGTGGACAGGGTAACTCCTACGAGCAGTACTTC.

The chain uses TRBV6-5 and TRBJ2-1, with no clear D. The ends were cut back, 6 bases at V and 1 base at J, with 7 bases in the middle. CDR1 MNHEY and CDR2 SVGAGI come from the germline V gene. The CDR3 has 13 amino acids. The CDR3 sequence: CASSPGSYNEQFF. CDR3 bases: TGTGCCAGCAGCCCCGGGTCCTACAATGAGCAGTTCTTC.

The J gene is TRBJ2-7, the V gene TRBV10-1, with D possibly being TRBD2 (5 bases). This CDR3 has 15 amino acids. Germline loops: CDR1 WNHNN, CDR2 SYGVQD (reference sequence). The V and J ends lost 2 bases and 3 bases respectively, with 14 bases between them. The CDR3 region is CASSEAGVGSYEQYF. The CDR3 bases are TGCGCCAGCAGTGAGGCCGGGGTAGGGAGCTACGAGCAGTACTTC.

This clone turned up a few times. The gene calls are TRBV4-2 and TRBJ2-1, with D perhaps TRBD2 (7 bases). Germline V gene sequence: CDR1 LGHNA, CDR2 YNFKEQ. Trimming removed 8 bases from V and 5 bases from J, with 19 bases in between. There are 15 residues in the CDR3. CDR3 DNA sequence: TGTGCCAGCGGGTTTGGGGGGGGCAACCACAATGAGCAGTTCTTC. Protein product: CASGFGGGNHNEQFF.

The CDR3 reads CASSADDRNNEQFF. CDR3 bases: TGTGCCAGCAGCGCCGACGACAGAAACAATGAGCAGTTCTTC. The chain couples TRBV7-3 to TRBJ2-1; D might be TRBD1 (5 bases). The CDR3 totals 14 residues. Looked up from germline, CDR1 is SGHTA and CDR2 is FQGTGA. Trimming cost V 5 bases and J 5 bases, with 13 bases left between them.

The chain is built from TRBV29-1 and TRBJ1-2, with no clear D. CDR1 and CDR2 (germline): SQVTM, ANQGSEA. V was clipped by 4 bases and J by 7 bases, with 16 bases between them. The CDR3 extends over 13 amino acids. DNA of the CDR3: TGCAGCGTTGCAGGAAAGGCTGGTGCTGGCTACACCTTC. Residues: CSVAGKAGAGYTF.

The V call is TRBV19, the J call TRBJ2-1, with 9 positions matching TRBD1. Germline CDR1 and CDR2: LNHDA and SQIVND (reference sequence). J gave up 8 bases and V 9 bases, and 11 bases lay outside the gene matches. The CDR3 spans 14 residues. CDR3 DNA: TGTGCCAGCAGAAGCCCGGGACAGGGCGATGAGCAGTTCTTC. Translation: CASRSPGQGDEQFF.

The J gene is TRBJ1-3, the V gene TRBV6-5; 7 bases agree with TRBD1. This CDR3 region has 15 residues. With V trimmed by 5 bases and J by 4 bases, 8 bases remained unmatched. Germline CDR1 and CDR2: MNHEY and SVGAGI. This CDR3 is CASSPGDSKGNTIYF. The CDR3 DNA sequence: TGTGCCAGCAGTCCGGGGGACAGTAAGGGAAACACCATATATTTT.

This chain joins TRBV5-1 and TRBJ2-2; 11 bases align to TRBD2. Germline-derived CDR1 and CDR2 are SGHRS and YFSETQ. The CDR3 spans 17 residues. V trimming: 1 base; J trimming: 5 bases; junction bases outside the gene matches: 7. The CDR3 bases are TGCGCCAGCAGCTTGACTACTAGCGGGGGATCAACCGGGGAGCTGTTTTTT. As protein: CASSLTTSGGSTGELFF.

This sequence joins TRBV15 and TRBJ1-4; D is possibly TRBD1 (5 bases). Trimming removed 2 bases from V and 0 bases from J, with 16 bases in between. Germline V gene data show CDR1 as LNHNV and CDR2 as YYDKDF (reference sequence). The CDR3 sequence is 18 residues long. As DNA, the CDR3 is TGTGCCACCAGCAGACTCCCCGGGGGGGTGACAACTAATGAAAAACTGTTTTTT. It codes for CATSRLPGGVTTNEKLFF.

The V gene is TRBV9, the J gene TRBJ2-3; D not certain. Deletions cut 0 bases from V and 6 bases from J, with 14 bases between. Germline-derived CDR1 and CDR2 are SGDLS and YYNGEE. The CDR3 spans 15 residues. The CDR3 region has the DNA TGTGCCAGCAGCGTAGGTGGGCCATCGTCCGATACGCAGTATTTT. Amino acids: CASSVGGPSSDTQYF.

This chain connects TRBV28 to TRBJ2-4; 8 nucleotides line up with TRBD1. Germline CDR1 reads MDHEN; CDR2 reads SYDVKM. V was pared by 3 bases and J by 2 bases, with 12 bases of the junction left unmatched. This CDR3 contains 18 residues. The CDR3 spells CASSFTGQGGRSKNIQYF. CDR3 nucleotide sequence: TGTGCCAGCAGTTTTACCGGACAGGGCGGACGGTCCAAAAACATTCAGTACTTC.